The rows below give T cell receptor beta chains drawn from one sample of a study of blood T cell repertoires in COVID-19. Repertoires were generated with immunoSEQ multiplex PCR, while TCRdb's copy carries only in-frame clones and drops some. This table holds some 150,000 clones, around four fifths found once. The sequenced sample was peripheral blood. Receptors were obtained from a woman older than 75 with acute or convalescent COVID-19. Each CDR3 is given with its conserved first and last residue. The order of the fields is clone size, D gene, J gene, CDR3 length, V gene, CDR3 DNA, CDR3 protein. D genes are given only for firm matches. Rows may omit the clone size; those that give it use once, few, many or a size class.

>NA|NA|TRBJ2-1|13|TRBV23-1
TGCGCCAGCAGGCCTAAGTTTAACAATGAGCAGTTCTTC
CASRPKFNNEQFF
>NA|NA|TRBJ2-5|13|TRBV5-4
TGTGCCAGCAGCCCAGGAGGGGAAGAGACCCAGTACTTC
CASSPGGEETQYF
>NA|TRBD1|TRBJ1-1|15|TRBV18
TGTGCCAGCTCAATTTTCGCCGGGACAGGCGTTGAAGCTTTCTTT
CASSIFAGTGVEAFF
>NA|NA|TRBJ2-7|13|TRBV5-5
TGTGCCAGCAGTCCCGGAGGCTCCTACGAGCAGTACTTC
CASSPGGSYEQYF
>NA|NA|TRBJ2-5|15|TRBV20-1
TGCAGTGCTAGTGACCTCGGGCAGGCAGGGGAGACCCAGTACTTC
CSASDLGQAGETQYF
>NA|NA|TRBJ2-3|18|TRBV28
TGTGCCAGCAGTCGGTTTGGGACTCCGGAAGGACGCACAGATACGCAGTATTTT
CASSRFGTPEGRTDTQYF
>NA|NA|TRBJ2-1|14|TRBV5-1
TGCGCCAGCAGCTTGGATACAGGGTACAATGAGCAGTTCTTC
CASSLDTGYNEQFF
>NA|TRBD1|TRBJ1-1|16|TRBV30
TGTGCCTGGATTCCCTCTTTGACAGGGTCAAAGGCTGAAGCTTTCTTT
CAWIPSLTGSKAEAFF
>NA|TRBD2|TRBJ2-5|15|TRBV5-1
TGCGCCAGCAGCTTTGGACTAGCGGTGGGGGAGACCCAGTACTTC
CASSFGLAVGETQYF
>few|TRBD1|TRBJ1-4|15|TRBV3-1/TRBV3-2
TGTGCCAGCAGCCGCGATACAGGGGACCACGAAAAACTGTTTTTT
CASSRDTGDHEKLFF
>NA|NA|TRBJ1-3|14|TRBV18
TGTGCCAGCTCACCCGGGACAAGGAGAAACACCATATATTTT
CASSPGTRRNTIYF